This is a list of T cell receptor beta chains from one sample in a study of regulatory T cells in long-lasting Graves disease. MiXCR, run by TCRdb on the multiplex PCR reads, gives a single entry per CDR3 protein. The table has some 500,000 distinct CDR3 sequences, about 16% seen once; the top ten hold around 25%. The sample also formed part of further work on T cells in Graves' hyperthyroidism and ophthalmopathy.

The sequenced sample was peripheral blood mononuclear cells (PBMCs), obtained at new diagnosis, from a patient treated with antithyroid drugs. These receptor sequences come from a woman aged 35-65 years with Graves disease. Both conserved end residues are trimmed from each CDR3. Fields, in order: V gene, J gene, CDR3 protein.

>TRBV6-1|TRBJ2-7
ASRQGDYEQY
>TRBV20-1|TRBJ1-1
SAQRWPEAF
>TRBV2|TRBJ1-5
ASSDEFNQPQH
>TRBV5-4|TRBJ1-6
ASSPGTDYSPLH
>TRBV7-3|TRBJ2-7
ASGPLGWEQY
>TRBV12-3/TRBV12-4|TRBJ1-5
ASSLGTGAQPQH
>TRBV18|TRBJ1-1
ASSPGQAEAF
>TRBV19|TRBJ2-1
ASRRTSGDPSYNEQF
>TRBV10-2|TRBJ2-1
ASQEADYNEQF
>TRBV10-2|TRBJ2-2
ASSENGGAGELF